This T cell receptor beta chain was found in a study of siplizumab effects on memory and regulatory T cells. Sequencing used immunoSEQ multiplex PCR; TCRdb keeps in-frame clones, though not all of them. The sample records about 63,000 clones, 70% to 90% being singletons. Study-wide results and limits: Apparently more diverse than memory cells, naive T cells also seemed major alloresponse contributors.

Worth noting for this clone: Antigen: not known.

J lost 0 bases, V lost 4 bases, and 1 base had no gene match. The CDR3 contains 14 residues. Germline V gene sequence: CDR1 SGHDT, CDR2 YYEEEE. This TCR was sampled from a human donor in good health. The material sequenced was memory CD4+ T cells sorted from blood. The chain employs TRBV5-6 and TRBJ1-1; 9 bases align to TRBD1. The CDR3: CASSRDRVNTEAFF. The DNA of the CDR3 is TGTGCCAGCAGCCGGGACAGGGTGAACACTGAAGCTTTCTTT.